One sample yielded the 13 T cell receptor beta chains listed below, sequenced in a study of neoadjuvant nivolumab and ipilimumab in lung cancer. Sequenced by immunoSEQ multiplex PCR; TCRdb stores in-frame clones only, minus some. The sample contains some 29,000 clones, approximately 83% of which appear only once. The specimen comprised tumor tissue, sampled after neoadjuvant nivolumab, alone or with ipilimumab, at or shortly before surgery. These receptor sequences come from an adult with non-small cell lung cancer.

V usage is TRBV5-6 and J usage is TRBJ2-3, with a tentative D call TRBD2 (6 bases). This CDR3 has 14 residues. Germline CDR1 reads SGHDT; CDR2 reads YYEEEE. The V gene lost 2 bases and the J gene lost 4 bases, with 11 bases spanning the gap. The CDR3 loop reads CASSFRGTADTQYF. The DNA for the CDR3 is TGTGCCAGCAGCTTCCGGGGGACCGCAGATACGCAGTATTTT.

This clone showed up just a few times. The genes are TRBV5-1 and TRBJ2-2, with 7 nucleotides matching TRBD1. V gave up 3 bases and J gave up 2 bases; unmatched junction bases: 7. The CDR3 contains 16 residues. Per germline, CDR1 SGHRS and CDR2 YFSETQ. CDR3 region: CASSWDRVRNTGELFF. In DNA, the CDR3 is TGCGCCAGCAGCTGGGACAGAGTTCGAAACACCGGGGAGCTGTTTTTT. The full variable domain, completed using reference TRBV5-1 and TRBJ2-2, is KAGVTQTPRYLIKTRGQQVTLSCSPISGHRSVSWYQQTPGQGLQFLFEYFSETQRNKGNFPGRFSGRQFSNSRSEMNVSTLELGDSALYLCASSWDRVRNTGELFFGEGSRLTVL.

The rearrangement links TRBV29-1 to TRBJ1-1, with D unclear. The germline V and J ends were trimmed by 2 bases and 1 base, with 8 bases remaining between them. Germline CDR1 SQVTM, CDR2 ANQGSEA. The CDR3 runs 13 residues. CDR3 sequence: CSVERQPNTEAFF. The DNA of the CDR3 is TGCAGCGTTGAACGGCAGCCGAACACTGAAGCTTTCTTT.

The CDR3 sequence: CAWRDKRTSTDTQYF. The CDR3 DNA is TGTGCCTGGAGGGACAAGCGGACGAGCACAGATACGCAGTATTTT. The chain carries TRBV30 and TRBJ2-3; D may be TRBD1 or TRBD2 (5 bases each). Germline assignment: CDR1 GTSNPN and CDR2 SVGIG (reference sequence). Trimming left V 3 bases short and J 0 bases short, with 13 bases between. This CDR3 is 15 amino acids long.

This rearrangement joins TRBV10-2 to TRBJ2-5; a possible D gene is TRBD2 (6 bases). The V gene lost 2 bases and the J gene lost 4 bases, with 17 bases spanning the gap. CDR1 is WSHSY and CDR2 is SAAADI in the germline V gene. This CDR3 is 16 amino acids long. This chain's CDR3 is CASSEVVADWGETQYF. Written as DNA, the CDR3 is TGCGCCAGCAGTGAGGTAGTAGCGGATTGGGGAGAGACCCAGTACTTC.

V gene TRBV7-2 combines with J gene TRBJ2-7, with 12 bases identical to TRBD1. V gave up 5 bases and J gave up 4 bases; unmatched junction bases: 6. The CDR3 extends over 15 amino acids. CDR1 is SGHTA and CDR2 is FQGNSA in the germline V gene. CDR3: CASSGGDRGLYEQYF. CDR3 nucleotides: TGTGCCAGCAGCGGAGGGGACAGGGGGCTTTACGAGCAGTACTTC.

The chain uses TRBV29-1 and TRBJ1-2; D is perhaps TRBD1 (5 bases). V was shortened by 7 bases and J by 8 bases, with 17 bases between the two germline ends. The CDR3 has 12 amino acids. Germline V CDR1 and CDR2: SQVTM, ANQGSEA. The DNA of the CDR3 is TGCAGCGGTGGTGGCAGGGTGGGAGGCTACACCTTC. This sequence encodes CSGGGRVGGYTF.

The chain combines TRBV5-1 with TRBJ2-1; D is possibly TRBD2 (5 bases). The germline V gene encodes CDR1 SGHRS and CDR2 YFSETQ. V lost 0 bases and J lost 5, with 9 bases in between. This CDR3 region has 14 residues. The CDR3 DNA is TGCGCCAGCAGCTTGGCCGAGAGGGACAATGAGCAGTTCTTC. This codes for CASSLAERDNEQFF. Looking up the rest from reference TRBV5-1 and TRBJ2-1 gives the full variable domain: KAGVTQTPRYLIKTRGQQVTLSCSPISGHRSVSWYQQTPGQGLQFLFEYFSETQRNKGNFPGRFSGRQFSNSRSEMNVSTLELGDSALYLCASSLAERDNEQFFGPGTRLTVL.

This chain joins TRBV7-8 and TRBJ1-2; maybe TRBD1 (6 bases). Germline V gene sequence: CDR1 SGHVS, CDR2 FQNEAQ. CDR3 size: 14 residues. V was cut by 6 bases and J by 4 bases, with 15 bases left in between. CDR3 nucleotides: TGTGCCAGCAGTCTAGGGGGGCAGGCCTATGGCTACACCTTC. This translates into CASSLGGQAYGYTF.

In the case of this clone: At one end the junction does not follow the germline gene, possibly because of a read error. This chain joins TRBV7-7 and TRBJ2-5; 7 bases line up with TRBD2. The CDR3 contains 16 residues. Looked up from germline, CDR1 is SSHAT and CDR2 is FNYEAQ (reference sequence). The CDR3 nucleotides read TGTGCTAGCAGCTTGGGCCCGAGGGAGGGCCAAGAGACCCAGTACTTC. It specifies CASSLGPREGQETQYF.

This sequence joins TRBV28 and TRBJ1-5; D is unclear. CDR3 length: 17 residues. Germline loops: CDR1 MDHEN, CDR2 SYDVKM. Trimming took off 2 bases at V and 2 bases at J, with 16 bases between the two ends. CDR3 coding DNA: TGTGCCAGCAGTTTAAGGGTCGGGGTATCCGGCAATCAGCCCCAGCATTTT. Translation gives CASSLRVGVSGNQPQHF.

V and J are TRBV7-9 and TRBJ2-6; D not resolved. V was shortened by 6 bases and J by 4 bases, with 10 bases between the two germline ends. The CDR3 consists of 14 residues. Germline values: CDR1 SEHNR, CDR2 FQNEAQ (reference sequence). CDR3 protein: CASSSISGANVLTF. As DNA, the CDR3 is TGTGCCAGCAGTAGTATTTCCGGGGCCAACGTCCTGACTTTC.

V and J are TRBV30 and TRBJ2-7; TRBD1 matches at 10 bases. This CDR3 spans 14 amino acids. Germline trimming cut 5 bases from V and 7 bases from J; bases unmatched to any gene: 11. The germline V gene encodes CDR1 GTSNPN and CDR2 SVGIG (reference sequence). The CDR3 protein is CAWRPPGTGAEQYF. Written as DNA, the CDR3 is TGTGCCTGGCGACCGCCCGGGACAGGGGCTGAGCAGTACTTC.